Below, 5 T cell receptor beta chains from the same sample are listed, as sequenced in a study of blood T cell repertoires in COVID-19. Method: immunoSEQ multiplex PCR; TCRdb's copy keeps in-frame clones and lacks some. The sample contains some 45,000 clones, around 93% of which appear only once. Sequencing was performed on peripheral blood. The origin of the receptors is a human donor in a cohort sampled during active COVID-19.

This rearrangement joins TRBV12-3 or TRBV12-4 to TRBJ2-7, with D perhaps matching TRBD2 (6 bases). The length of the CDR3 is 13 residues. The ends were cut back, 6 bases at V and 6 bases at J, with 15 bases in the middle. CDR3 in amino acids: CASRAEGPGEQYF. The DNA of the CDR3 is TGTGCCAGCAGGGCGGAGGGACCGGGCGAGCAGTACTTC.

The chain links TRBV30 to TRBJ2-7; 8 bases agree with TRBD1. The CDR3 consists of 14 residues. The germline V gene has CDR1 GTSNPN and CDR2 SVGIG (reference sequence). The ends lost 5 bases at V and 7 bases at J; junction bases unmatched: 13. This CDR3 is CAWSQTGVRKEQYF. In nucleotides, the CDR3 is TGTGCCTGGTCTCAGACAGGGGTTCGGAAGGAGCAGTACTTC.

The V gene is TRBV6-2 or TRBV6-3, the J gene TRBJ2-7, with D possibly being TRBD1 (5 bases). CDR1 MNHEY and CDR2 SVGEGT come from the germline V gene. The CDR3 runs to 14 residues. V gave up 4 bases and J gave up 1 base, with 11 bases separating them. DNA of the CDR3: TGTGCCAGCAGTTCAGCAGGGTATTCCTACGAGCAGTACTTC. Translation gives CASSSAGYSYEQYF.

The chain joins TRBV25-1 to TRBJ2-3; 11 bases line up with TRBD2. The germline V gene encodes CDR1 MGHDK and CDR2 SYGVNS. V shed 3 bases, J shed 5 bases, and the junction held 10 bases outside the gene matches. The CDR3 contains 17 residues. CDR3 in amino acids: CASSDPQLAGAGDTQYF. As DNA, the CDR3 is TGTGCCAGCAGTGATCCCCAACTAGCGGGAGCTGGAGATACGCAGTATTTT. Full variable domain (missing parts from reference TRBV25-1 and TRBJ2-3): EADIYQTPRYLVIGTGKKITLECSQTMGHDKMYWYQQDPGMELHLIHYSYGVNSTEKGDLSSESTVSRIRTEHFPLTLESARPSHTSQYLCASSDPQLAGAGDTQYFGPGTRLTVL.

The V and J genes are TRBV2 and TRBJ2-2; no clear D gene. CDR1 is SNHLY, CDR2 FYNNEI, per germline. The length of the CDR3 is 11 residues. V shed 8 bases and J shed 5 bases, with 6 bases lying between them. The CDR3 nucleotides read TGTGCCAGCCTCTTAACCGGGGAGCTGTTTTTT. Residues: CASLLTGELFF.